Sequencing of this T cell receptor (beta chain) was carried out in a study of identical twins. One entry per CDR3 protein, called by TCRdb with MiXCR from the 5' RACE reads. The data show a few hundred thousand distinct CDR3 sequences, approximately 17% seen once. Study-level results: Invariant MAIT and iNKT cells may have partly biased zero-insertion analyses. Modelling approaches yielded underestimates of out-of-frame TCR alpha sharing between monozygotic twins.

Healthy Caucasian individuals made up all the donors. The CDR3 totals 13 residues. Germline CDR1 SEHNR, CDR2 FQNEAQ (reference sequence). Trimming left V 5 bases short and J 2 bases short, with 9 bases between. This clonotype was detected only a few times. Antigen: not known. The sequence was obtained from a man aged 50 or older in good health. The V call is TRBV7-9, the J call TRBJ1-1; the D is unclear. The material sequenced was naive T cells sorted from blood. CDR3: CASSAQSNTEAFF. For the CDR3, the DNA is TGTGCCAGCAGCGCACAGTCAAACACTGAAGCTTTCTTT.